Considering frequency, the clone carrying this TCR beta chain is medium-sized. This specimen comes from a study of T cell clusters in autoimmune cytopenias. Each sample's input was 250 ng genomic DNA, some 38,000 genome equivalents. This CDR3 has 16 amino acids. Germline V CDR1 and CDR2: LNHDA, SQIVND (reference sequence). TRB rearrangements were amplified by touch-down multiplex PCR with mixed TRB-A/B primers. From its re-call of the multiplex PCR reads, TCRdb lists each CDR3 protein once, without DNA. The sample has several thousand distinct CDR3 sequences. Separately, the same data were catalogued under a study of T cell repertoires in aging, cancer and after chemotherapy.

This TCR was recovered from a human donor with chronic lymphocytic leukemia. The donor label of this sample is uncertain. V and J are TRBV19 and TRBJ2-3; the TRBD2 assignment by TCRdb is unverifiable without DNA. What was sequenced was peripheral blood. The CDR3 loop reads CASRPSGGARLDTQYF.